The 28 T cell receptor beta chains listed next were all sequenced from one sample in a study of memory CD4+ T cells and cytomegalovirus serostatus. TCRdb's table, derived via immunoSEQ multiplex PCR, lists solely in-frame clones and lacks some. The sample includes under 50,000 clones, just under 80% seen only once; the top ten take approximately 0.85%. The sort gate was single viable CD3+CD4+CD8-CD45RO+ cells for memory CD4+ T cells. The sample was memory CD4+ T cells from blood. These TCRs come from an adult in good health and CMV-seronegative.

CDR3 nucleotide sequence: TGTGCCAGCAGCAAAGCAGCTAGCGGGGGCACAGATACGCAGTATTTT. Its protein product is CASSKAASGGTDTQYF. This chain joins TRBV21-1 and TRBJ2-3; the table's D call TRBD2 went unverified against the DNA. TRBV21-1 is a pseudogene locus. This CDR3 comprises 16 residues.

To note about this clone: A junction boundary mismatches the germline segment, possibly from a read error. The chain couples TRBV5-4 to TRBJ2-5; possibly TRBD1 for D (6 bases). This CDR3 has 14 residues. Germline assignment: CDR1 SGHNT and CDR2 YYREEE (reference sequence). This chain's CDR3 is CAGSRQGSVGTQYF. Here the CDR3 DNA reads TGTGCCGGCAGTCGTCAGGGGTCCGTGGGGACCCAGTACTTC.

V is TRBV2 and J is TRBJ2-3; 9 positions agree with TRBD2. The CDR3 runs to 15 residues. Trimming cost V 6 bases and J 4 bases; bases outside gene matches: 8. The germline CDR1 and CDR2 sequences are SNHLY and FYNNEI. CDR3 in amino acids: CASRSLAGRADTQYF. CDR3 in DNA: TGTGCCAGCAGATCTCTAGCGGGGAGGGCAGATACGCAGTATTTT. Full variable domain (remainder filled in from reference TRBV2 and TRBJ2-3): EPEVTQTPSHQVTQMGQEVILRCVPISNHLYFYWYRQILGQKVEFLVSFYNNEISEKSEIFDDQFSVERPDGSNFTLKIRSTKLEDSAMYFCASRSLAGRADTQYFGPGTRLTVL.

The table lists this clone with a few counts. The rearrangement uses TRBV27 and TRBJ1-2; tentatively, D is TRBD1 (5 bases). CDR3 length: 14 residues. Germline CDR1 MNHEY, CDR2 SMNVEV (reference sequence). The V and J ends lost 5 bases and 9 bases respectively, with 19 bases between them. This CDR3 reads CASSDSGTWVRYTF. Here the CDR3 DNA reads TGTGCCAGCAGTGATAGCGGGACGTGGGTTCGCTACACCTTC.

V and J are TRBV9 and TRBJ2-7; D perhaps matches TRBD1 (6 bases). The V and J ends lost 0 bases and 3 bases respectively, with 13 bases between them. The germline CDR1 and CDR2 sequences are SGDLS and YYNGEE. The CDR3 has 15 residues. The CDR3 is CASSVGEGDRYEQYF. The CDR3 DNA reads as TGTGCCAGCAGCGTAGGCGAGGGGGACCGCTACGAGCAGTACTTC. Full variable domain (rest looked up from reference TRBV9 and TRBJ2-7): DSGVTQTPKHLITATGQRVTLRCSPRSGDLSVYWYQQSLDQGLQFLIQYYNGEERAKGNILERFSAQQFPDLHSELNLSSLELGDSALYFCASSVGEGDRYEQYFGPGTRLTVT.

This rearrangement joins TRBV19 to TRBJ1-3; D perhaps matches TRBD1 (5 bases). Per germline, CDR1 LNHDA and CDR2 SQIVND (reference sequence). The CDR3 contains 15 residues. V was cut by 5 bases and J by 0 bases, with 11 bases left in between. The CDR3 sequence is CASSSPGASGNTIYF. The CDR3 region has the DNA TGTGCCAGTAGTTCCCCCGGGGCCTCTGGAAACACCATATATTTT.

The rearrangement joins TRBV28 to TRBJ1-1; D gene uncertain. The ends were cut back, 3 bases at V and 10 bases at J, with 18 bases in the middle. The germline gives CDR1 MDHEN, CDR2 SYDVKM. CDR3 length: 14 amino acids. The CDR3 sequence: CASSFGLSTLGAFF. The DNA of the CDR3 is TGTGCCAGCAGTTTCGGACTATCTACTCTTGGAGCTTTCTTT.

CDR3 amino acids: CASSLGGPSYNEQFF. For the CDR3, the DNA is TGTGCCAGCAGTTTAGGGGGACCCTCCTACAATGAGCAGTTCTTC. The chain carries TRBV28 and TRBJ2-1; D may match TRBD1 or TRBD2 (5 bases each). The CDR3 extends over 15 amino acids. Germline loops: CDR1 MDHEN, CDR2 SYDVKM. With 2 bases removed from V and 0 bases from J, the gap between germline ends came to 8 bases.

This rearrangement joins TRBV28 to TRBJ2-7, with a tentative D call TRBD1 (6 bases). Trimming took off 2 bases at V and 5 bases at J, with 13 bases between the two ends. The CDR3 sequence is 14 residues long. Germline CDR1 MDHEN, CDR2 SYDVKM. The CDR3 loop is CASSLSGRGHEQYF. The CDR3 nucleotides are TGTGCCAGCAGTTTAAGCGGCAGGGGCCACGAGCAGTACTTC.

The chain uses TRBV30 and TRBJ2-7; tentatively, D is TRBD2 (6 bases). Germline CDR1 is GTSNPN and CDR2 is SVGIG (reference sequence). The CDR3 is 12 amino acids. Trimming stripped 8 bases from V and 0 bases from J, with 11 bases between. The CDR3 loop reads CAGGSNSYEQYF. The CDR3 nucleotides read TGTGCCGGGGGGTCCAACTCCTACGAGCAGTACTTC.

The chain is built from TRBV7-3 and TRBJ1-1, with no clear D. Trimming pared 5 bases from V and 0 bases from J, leaving 13 bases between. The CDR3 has 15 residues. Germline CDR1 SGHTA, CDR2 FQGTGA. The CDR3 here is CASSASLSLNTEAFF. DNA of the CDR3: TGTGCCAGCAGCGCCTCCCTTAGTCTGAACACTGAAGCTTTCTTT.

The J gene is TRBJ1-2, the V gene TRBV5-6, with D possibly matching TRBD1 (5 bases). Germline V gene lookup returns CDR1 SGHDT and CDR2 YYEEEE. Trimming took 7 bases from V and 5 from J, leaving 12 bases between them. The CDR3 consists of 12 residues. The CDR3 nucleotides are TGTGCCAGCGGGGGAGGTTGGTATGGCTACACCTTC. It encodes CASGGGWYGYTF. The variable domain in full, completed from reference TRBV5-6 and TRBJ1-2, reads DAGVTQSPTHLIKTRGQQVTLRCSPKSGHDTVSWYQQALGQGPQFIFQYYEEEERQRGNFPDRFSGHQFPNYSSELNVNALLLGDSALYLCASGGGWYGYTFGSGTRLTVV.

CDR3 bases: TGTGCCAGCAGCTTAGACGGGGGGAGCACAGATACGCAGTATTTT. It yields the protein CASSLDGGSTDTQYF. The chain uses TRBV7-2 and TRBJ2-3; the match to TRBD2 covers 7 bases. Germline values: CDR1 SGHTA, CDR2 FQGNSA. V gave up 1 base and J gave up 0 bases; unmatched junction bases: 1. The CDR3 extends over 15 amino acids.

The V and J genes are TRBV7-9 and TRBJ2-1, with unresolved D. V gave up 3 bases and J gave up 6 bases, with 12 bases separating them. In germline, CDR1 is SEHNR, CDR2 FQNEAQ (reference sequence). This CDR3 is 14 amino acids long. The chain's CDR3 is CASSLNTLGNEQFF. In nucleotides, the CDR3 is TGTGCCAGCAGCTTGAACACCCTGGGCAATGAGCAGTTCTTC.

The V call is TRBV11-2, the J call TRBJ1-3, with TRBD1 as a possible D gene (5 bases). This CDR3 spans 16 amino acids. Germline CDR1 and CDR2: SGHAT and FQNNGV. Trimming cost V 2 bases and J 0 bases, with 11 bases left between them. CDR3 region: CASSLQGGPSGNTIYF. The CDR3 nucleotides are TGTGCCAGCAGCTTACAGGGAGGGCCCTCTGGAAACACCATATATTTT.

This clone was counted only a few times. The gene calls are TRBV5-4 and TRBJ1-2; maybe TRBD1 (6 bases). This CDR3 is built from 13 residues. Looked up from germline, CDR1 is SGHNT and CDR2 is YYREEE (reference sequence). V shed 7 bases and J shed 5 bases, with 15 bases lying between them. This chain's CDR3 is CASGLGGAYGYTF. The DNA of the CDR3 is TGTGCCAGCGGATTAGGGGGTGCATATGGCTACACCTTC.

The rearrangement uses TRBV9 and TRBJ1-2; D is possibly TRBD1 (6 bases). The CDR3 sequence is 16 residues long. V gave up 3 bases and J gave up 1 base, with 16 bases separating them. In germline, CDR1 is SGDLS, CDR2 YYNGEE. The CDR3, as DNA: TGTGCCAGCAGCGCCCGAGGGGGAGCTTTTAACTATGGCTACACCTTC. This encodes CASSARGGAFNYGYTF.

The rearrangement joins TRBV28 to TRBJ1-5; TRBD1 is a possible D gene (5 bases). The CDR3 runs 15 residues. The germline gives CDR1 MDHEN, CDR2 SYDVKM. Trimming pared 5 bases from V and 3 bases from J, leaving 14 bases between. In nucleotides, the CDR3 is TGTGCCAGCAGTCAGAGGGGCGGTGACAATCAGCCCCAGCATTTT. This codes for CASSQRGGDNQPQHF.

This rearrangement joins TRBV9 to TRBJ1-1, with 7 positions matching TRBD1. The CDR3 contains 15 residues. Germline CDR1 reads SGDLS; CDR2 reads YYNGEE. Trimming took 0 bases from V and 1 from J; bases not matched to a gene: 3. CDR3 DNA: TGTGCCAGCAGCGTAGCCGGGACAGCGAACACTGAAGCTTTCTTT. This gives the protein CASSVAGTANTEAFF. The whole variable domain, remainder taken from reference TRBV9 and TRBJ1-1, is DSGVTQTPKHLITATGQRVTLRCSPRSGDLSVYWYQQSLDQGLQFLIQYYNGEERAKGNILERFSAQQFPDLHSELNLSSLELGDSALYFCASSVAGTANTEAFFGQGTRLTVV.

This clone was detected a few times. The CDR3 protein is CASSLYQETQYF. CDR3 coding DNA: TGTGCCAGCAGCCTGTACCAAGAGACCCAGTACTTC. This chain connects TRBV7-2 to TRBJ2-5; D not certain. CDR1 and CDR2 from the germline V gene are SGHTA and FQGNSA. This CDR3 spans 12 amino acids. V dropped 5 bases and J dropped 0 bases, with 4 bases sitting between them.

V gene TRBV28 combines with J gene TRBJ2-5, with 10 bases lining up with TRBD2. V shed 6 bases, J shed 1 base, and the junction held 5 bases outside the gene matches. Germline V lookup: CDR1 MDHEN, CDR2 SYDVKM. The CDR3 has 15 amino acids. CDR3 coding DNA: TGTGCCAGCAGCCGAGCGGGGGGGACCCAAGAGACCCAGTACTTC. This codes for CASSRAGGTQETQYF.

This chain uses TRBV7-7 with TRBJ2-2; D is unresolved. Germline assignment: CDR1 SSHAT and CDR2 FNYEAQ (reference sequence). The CDR3 has 14 residues. V was cut by 5 bases and J by 6 bases, with 13 bases left in between. The CDR3 loop reads CASSATNFPGELFF. In DNA, the CDR3 is TGTGCCAGCAGCGCTACAAATTTCCCCGGGGAGCTGTTTTTT.

The CDR3 DNA reads as TGTGCCAGCAGTGCTGGTATTACTGGAAACACCATATATTTT. Translating it yields CASSAGITGNTIYF. The V gene is TRBV6-1, the J gene TRBJ1-3, with D unresolved. This CDR3 has 14 residues. Trimming removed 4 bases at V and 2 bases at J, with 9 bases between. Germline assignment: CDR1 MNHNS and CDR2 SASEGT.

This clone was counted a few times. The chain recombines TRBV11-2 with TRBJ2-7; D is perhaps TRBD1 (6 bases). Germline CDR1 is SGHAT and CDR2 is FQNNGV. The CDR3 extends over 17 amino acids. V lost 5 bases and J lost 3, with 23 bases in between. CDR3 loop: CASSGRGQGIVDYEQYF. CDR3 bases: TGTGCCAGCAGCGGCCGGGGTCAGGGGATCGTCGACTACGAGCAGTACTTC.

The chain is built from TRBV13 and TRBJ2-7, with 7 positions matching TRBD2. The V gene end was trimmed by 0 bases and the J gene end by 2 bases; junction bases not matched to a gene: 4. The CDR3 covers 15 residues. Germline CDR1 is PRHDT and CDR2 is FYEKMQ (reference sequence). The CDR3 loop reads CASSLGLAHTYEQYF. The CDR3 DNA is TGTGCCAGCAGCTTAGGACTAGCGCATACCTACGAGCAGTACTTC.

The rearrangement links TRBV7-2 to TRBJ2-3; 12 bases are a match to TRBD2. Germline CDR1 SGHTA, CDR2 FQGNSA. The CDR3 has 16 amino acids. V shed 0 bases and J 6 bases; nucleotides not matched to a gene: 4. CDR3 residues: CASSLALTSGGDTQYF. In DNA, the CDR3 is TGTGCCAGCAGCTTAGCGTTGACTAGCGGGGGCGATACGCAGTATTTT.

The V and J genes are TRBV11-1 and TRBJ2-7, with TRBD2 as a possible D gene (5 bases). The germline CDR1 and CDR2 sequences are SGHAT and FQDESV (reference sequence). V lost 1 base and J 3 bases, leaving 10 bases between the germline ends. The CDR3 sequence is 14 residues long. For the CDR3, the DNA is TGTGCCAGCAGCTTAGGGGGTGGACTCTACGAGCAGTACTTC. Its protein is CASSLGGGLYEQYF.

This clone was recorded a few times. This chain joins TRBV2 and TRBJ1-5; tentative D call: TRBD1 (5 bases). The CDR3 consists of 13 residues. V shed 3 bases and J shed 6 bases, with 9 bases lying between them. Germline V gene data show CDR1 as SNHLY and CDR2 as FYNNEI. Written as DNA, the CDR3 is TGTGCCAGCAGTGAGCAGGGAGGTCAGCCCCAGCATTTT. Protein sequence: CASSEQGGQPQHF.